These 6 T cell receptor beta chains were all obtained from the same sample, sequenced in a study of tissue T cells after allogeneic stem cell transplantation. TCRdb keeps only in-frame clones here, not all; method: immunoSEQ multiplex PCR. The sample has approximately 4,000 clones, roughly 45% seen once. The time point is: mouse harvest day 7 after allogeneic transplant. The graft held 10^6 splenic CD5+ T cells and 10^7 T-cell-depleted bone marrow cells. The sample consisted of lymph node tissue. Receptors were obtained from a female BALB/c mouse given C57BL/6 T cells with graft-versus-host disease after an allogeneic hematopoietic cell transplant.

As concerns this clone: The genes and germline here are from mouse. The CDR3: CASSDAGTGSYAEQFF. The part of the CDR3 DNA that was read is TGTGCCAGCAGTGATGCTGGGACTGGGAGCTATGCTGAGCAGTTC. This chain uses TRBV13-1 with TRBJ2-1; 9 bases match TRBD2. The sequence runs out 1 residue before the end of the CDR3; the remainder is reconstructed from the germline J gene. The CDR3 is 16 residues long. The germline gives CDR1 NSHNY, CDR2 SYGAGN. V lost 0 bases, J lost 3 bases, and 4 bases stayed unmatched.

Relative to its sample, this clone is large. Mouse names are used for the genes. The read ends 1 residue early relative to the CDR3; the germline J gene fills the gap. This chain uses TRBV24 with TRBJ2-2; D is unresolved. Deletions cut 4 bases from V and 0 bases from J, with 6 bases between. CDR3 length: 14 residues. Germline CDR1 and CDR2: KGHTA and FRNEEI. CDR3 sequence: CASSPGANTGQLYF. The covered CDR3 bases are TGTGCCAGCAGTCCCGGAGCAAACACCGGGCAGCTCTAC.

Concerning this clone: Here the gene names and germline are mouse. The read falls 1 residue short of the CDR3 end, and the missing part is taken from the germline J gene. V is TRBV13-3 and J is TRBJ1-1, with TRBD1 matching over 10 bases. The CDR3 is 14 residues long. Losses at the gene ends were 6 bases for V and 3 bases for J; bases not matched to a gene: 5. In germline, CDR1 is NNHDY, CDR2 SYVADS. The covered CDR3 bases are TGTGCCAGCACCCGGGACAGGGGAGACACAGAAGTCTTC. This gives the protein CASTRDRGDTEVF. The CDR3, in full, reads CASTRDRGDTEVFF.

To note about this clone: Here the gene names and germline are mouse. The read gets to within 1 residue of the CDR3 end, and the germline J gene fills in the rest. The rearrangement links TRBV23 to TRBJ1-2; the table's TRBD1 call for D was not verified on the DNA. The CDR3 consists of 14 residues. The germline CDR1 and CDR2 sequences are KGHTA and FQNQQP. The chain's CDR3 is CSSSQTGGVSDYTF. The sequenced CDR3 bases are TGCTCCAGCAGTCAGACAGGGGGCGTCTCCGACTACACC.

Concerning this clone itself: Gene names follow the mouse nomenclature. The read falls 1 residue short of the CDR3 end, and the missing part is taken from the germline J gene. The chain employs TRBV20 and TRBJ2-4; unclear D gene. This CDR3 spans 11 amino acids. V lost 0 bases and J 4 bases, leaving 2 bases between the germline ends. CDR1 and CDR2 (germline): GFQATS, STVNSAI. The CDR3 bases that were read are TGTGGTGCTAGGGAGGAAAACACCTTGTAC. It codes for CGAREENTLY. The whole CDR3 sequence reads CGAREENTLYF. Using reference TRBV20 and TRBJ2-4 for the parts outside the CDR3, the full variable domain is GALVYQYPRRTICKSGTSMRMECQAVGFQATSVAWYRQSPQKTFELIALSTVNSAIKYEQNFTQEKFPISHPNLSFSSMTVLNAYLEDRGLYLCGAREENTLYFGAGTRLSVL.

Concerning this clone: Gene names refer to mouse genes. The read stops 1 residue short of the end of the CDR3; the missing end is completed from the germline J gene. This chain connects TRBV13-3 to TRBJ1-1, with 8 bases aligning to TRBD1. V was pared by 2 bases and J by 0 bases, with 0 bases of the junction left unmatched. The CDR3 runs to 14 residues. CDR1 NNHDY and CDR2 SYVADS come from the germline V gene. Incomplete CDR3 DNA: TGTGCCAGCAGTGAACAGGGGGCAAACACAGAAGTCTTC. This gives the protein CASSEQGANTEVF. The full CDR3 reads CASSEQGANTEVFF.